This paragraph covers one T cell receptor (beta chain) sequence. The sample holds many counts of this clonotype. It lacks a known antigen. No much larger clone is present one base from it, and per-base qualities are unavailable. Stable Graves' hyperthyroidism was defined as no progression to ophthalmopathy during 18 months of follow-up. Hyperthyroidism patients were newly diagnosed, with disease duration under 2 months, and aged 18 to 65 years. The study excluded patients with uncontrolled infections, other autoimmune diseases, pregnancy or lactation. Clinical symptoms, serum thyroxine and TRAb, thyroid ultrasound, and orbital computed tomography formed the basis for the diagnoses. PBMCs were separated from roughly 9.6 ml of fresh peripheral blood using Ficoll-Paque density gradient centrifugation. Total RNA was extracted with Trizol reagent, and quality was checked on an Agilent 2100 Bioanalyzer.

The TCR beta CDR3 regions were amplified from the RNA transcripts. A first-round RT-PCR of the TCR CDR3 used the HTBI primer set with the Qiagen OneStep RT-PCR kit. The libraries were constructed in a second round of multiplex PCR and then size-selected and purified. The libraries were sequenced on an Illumina HiSeq2000 using paired-end 100 bp reads. The paper's data handling went like this. Raw data were processed with SOAPnuke, discarding reads with adapters, uncalled bases, mean Phred below 15, or no exact constant-primer or identifier match. COPE v1.2.5 was used to merge the high-quality paired reads, and each unique nucleotide sequence was defined as a clonotype. Clonotypes were aligned to IMGT TRBV, TRBD and TRBJ reference segments using MiTCR v1.1. The analysis included only V-J combinations with a frequency above 0.0001, which together covered approximately 99% of the repertoires. A TCS score was defined as the ratio of F50 (clonal expansion) to E x V (chaos), with BLOSUM62-based TCRdist applied between CDR3 peptides within each V-J. Welch's t-statistics and random forest reduced 500 to 650 V-J features to around 14, which were used in a naive Bayes classifier (R e1071). TCRdb reworked the public reads: Q25 trimming with fastp, MiXCR clone assembly, productive beta chains retained. Records with the same CDR3 protein are collapsed into one entry carrying the most frequent genes and DNA. None of the V and J calls come from the authors' own analysis; TCRdb made them. For this sample the table gives about 620,000 distinct CDR3 sequences, of which 15% to 20% were detected only once. The leading ten clones occupy over 3.5% of the sample.

The data are from a study of T cells in Graves' hyperthyroidism and ophthalmopathy (dated by TCRdb to 2018 to 2020). For context, the study as a whole: Peripheral blood was sampled at the time of initial diagnosis, prior to any treatment. To identify TCR V-J signatures that set the groups apart, the researchers used a discovery cohort of more than 95 patients, made up of roughly 40 with Graves' ophthalmopathy and 57 with stable Graves' hyperthyroidism. Prospective prediction of ophthalmopathy was tested in an independent validation cohort consisting of some 20 hyperthyroidism patients and more than 15 patients who later progressed to ophthalmopathy. The approximately 97 discovery patients were randomly divided into training and test sets at a 7:3 ratio. In about 6 Graves' hyperthyroidism patients, the study also compared T-cell repertoires from thyroid tissue with T-cell repertoires from blood. Once sampling was done, hyperthyroidism patients were given methimazole at a starting dose of 30 mg daily, whereas ophthalmopathy patients were given high-dose intravenous methylprednisolone. The paper reports TCR Vbeta CDR3 sequencing of 135 peripheral blood samples: some 44 ophthalmopathy, under 85 hyperthyroidism and 17 progressor patients. General conclusions and limits of the study: Sample size was not statistically predetermined, and investigators were not blinded to group allocation. During validation, the model predicted progression to ophthalmopathy a median of roughly 7.1 months ahead of onset, with around 71% sensitivity and 72% to 80% specificity. A model built on a 13 V-J signature distinguished ophthalmopathy from stable hyperthyroidism, reaching around 90% sensitivity and around 82% specificity in cross-validation and 80%/75% in testing. Most expanded thyroid clonotypes (frequency above 0.001) were also detected in blood, suggesting blood repertoires may reflect thyroid immune responses.

Measured from the cysteine to the phenylalanine, the CDR3 is 15 residues long. The entry retains the CDR3 DNA only, 45 bases that are in frame from base 1. CDR1 is given as SGDLS and CDR2 as YYNGEE, both from the germline V gene. Deletion took 0 bases off V and 0 bases off J, with a span of 9 bases between the germline ends. This TCR derives from a woman between 25 and 40 years old with Graves' hyperthyroidism. The rearranged chain carries TRBV9 and TRBJ2-5, and possibly TRBD2, on 6 matching bases. The sequenced sample consisted of blood. CDR3 loop: CASSVVPGDQETQYF. The DNA sequence is given as TGTGCCAGCAGCGTAGTACCGGGAGACCAAGAGACCCAGTACTTC.